This T cell receptor (beta chain) was captured in a study of blood T cell repertoires in COVID-19. TCRdb's table, derived via immunoSEQ multiplex PCR, lists solely in-frame clones and lacks some. The table has about 55,000 clones, about nine tenths seen once. The germline V and J ends were trimmed by 1 base and 2 bases, with 11 bases remaining between them. The CDR3 contains 15 residues. Looked up from germline, CDR1 is SEHNR and CDR2 is FQNEAQ (reference sequence). This sequence joins TRBV7-9 and TRBJ1-2; tentatively, D is TRBD1 (5 bases). The sample comprised peripheral blood. This TCR was recovered from a man over 45 with active COVID-19. The CDR3 bases are TGTGCCAGCAGCTTAGATGCCCCAGGGAACTATGGCTACACCTTC. Amino acids: CASSLDAPGNYGYTF.